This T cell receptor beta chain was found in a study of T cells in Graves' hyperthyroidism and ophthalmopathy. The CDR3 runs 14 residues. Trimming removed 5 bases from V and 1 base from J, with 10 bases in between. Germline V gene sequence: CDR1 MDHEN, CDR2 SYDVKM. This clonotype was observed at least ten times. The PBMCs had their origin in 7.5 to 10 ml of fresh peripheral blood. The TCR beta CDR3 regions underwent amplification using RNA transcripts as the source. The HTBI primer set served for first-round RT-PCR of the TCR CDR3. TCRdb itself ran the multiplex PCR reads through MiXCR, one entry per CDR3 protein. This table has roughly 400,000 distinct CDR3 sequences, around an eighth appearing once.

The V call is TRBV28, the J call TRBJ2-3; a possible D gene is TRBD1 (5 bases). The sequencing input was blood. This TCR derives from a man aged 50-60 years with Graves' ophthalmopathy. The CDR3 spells CASSLVTGTDTQYF. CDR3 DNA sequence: TGTGCCAGCAGTCTCGTGACAGGCACAGATACGCAGTATTTT.